The 7 T cell receptor beta chains listed next were all sequenced from one sample in a study of type 1 and type 2 diabetes patients. The PCR template was genomic DNA. Multiplex PCR with 30 forward and 13 reverse primers amplified the TCR beta CDR3. TCRdb reprocessed the multiplex PCR reads via MiXCR and lists one record per CDR3 protein. Of about 250,000 distinct CDR3 sequences listed, more than 45% were seen once; the top ten hold 12% to 15%. The sequenced material came from peripheral blood mononuclear cells (PBMCs). All receptors come from a man younger than 35 with type 2 diabetes.

The rearrangement links TRBV20-1 to TRBJ1-5, with D possibly TRBD1 on 6 matching bases. Trimming took off 0 bases at V and 7 bases at J, with 19 bases between the two ends. From germline, CDR1 is DFQATT and CDR2 SNEGSKA (reference sequence). The CDR3 spans 16 residues. CDR3 coding DNA: TGCAGTGCTAGAGATGGAGGGGGTTTTTCGCGGCAGCCCCAGCATTTT. Protein sequence: CSARDGGGFSRQPQHF.

As for this clonotype: It may be a read error: a sequence one base away is much more abundant. The chain uses TRBV7-9 and TRBJ2-5, with D unclear. TRBJ2-1 matches the DNA end more closely, so the J call is doubtful. Germline V gene data show CDR1 as SEHNR and CDR2 as FQNEAQ (reference sequence). There are 11 residues in the CDR3. CDR3: CASSVANEQFF. DNA for the CDR3: TGTGCCAGCAGCGTAGCCAATGAGCAGTTCTTC.

The chain recombines TRBV7-3 with TRBJ2-5, with 7 bases identical to TRBD2. The CDR3 length is 15 residues. CDR1 is SGHTA, CDR2 FQGTGA, per germline. J was trimmed by 1 base and V by 1 base; bases with no gene match: 3. CDR3 coding DNA: TGTGCCAGCAGCTTAAATCCTAGCGGCCAAGAGACCCAGTACTTC. As protein: CASSLNPSGQETQYF.

The chain carries TRBV10-3 and TRBJ2-3; 10 bases match TRBD2. V lost 4 bases to trimming and J lost 2 bases; unmatched junction nucleotides: 9. From germline, CDR1 is ENHRY and CDR2 SYGVKD. CDR3 length equals 17 residues. The CDR3 bases are TGTGCCATCAGTGGGTTCTCCGGACTAGCGGACACAGATACGCAGTATTTT. Its protein product is CAISGFSGLADTDTQYF.

This clonotype was detected only a few times. The chain has TRBV6-5 and TRBJ1-1, with D unresolved. The CDR3 is made up of 13 amino acids. Germline V gene lookup returns CDR1 MNHEY and CDR2 SVGAGI. Deletions cut 6 bases from V and 4 bases from J, with 12 bases between. The CDR3 bases are TGTGCCAGCAGGACTCACGAAGTCACTGAAGCTTTCTTT. It translates to CASRTHEVTEAFF.

The V call is TRBV19, the J call TRBJ2-7, with 7 bases aligning to TRBD1. Germline CDR1 LNHDA, CDR2 SQIVND (reference sequence). The CDR3 has 13 residues. Trimming removed 3 bases from V and 3 bases from J; junction bases left unmatched: 2. The DNA of the CDR3 is TGTGCCAGTAGTATGGGACAGAGCTACGAGCAGTACTTC. It encodes CASSMGQSYEQYF.

In its sample, this clonotype was seen a few times. V and J are TRBV7-2 and TRBJ2-2; possibly TRBD2 for D (6 bases). Deletions cut 5 bases from V and 7 bases from J, with 11 bases between. Germline assignment: CDR1 SGHTA and CDR2 FQGNSA. There are 13 residues in the CDR3. CDR3 amino acids: CASSRGGDGELFF. The CDR3 nucleotides read TGTGCCAGCAGCCGCGGCGGGGACGGGGAGCTGTTTTTT.